A selection of T cell receptor beta chains follows, all from one sample in a study of OX40 agonist ivuxolimab in advanced cancers. The method was immunoSEQ multiplex PCR; TCRdb's version includes in-frame clones alone and lacks a portion of them. Found here are more than 65,000 clones, roughly 94% of them singletons; the top ten hold 15% to 18%. The starting material was CD4+ or CD8+ T cells sorted from blood, obtained in a trial of the OX40 agonist ivuxolimab. These receptors all stem from an adult with an advanced solid tumor such as melanoma, head and neck, liver or kidney cancer. Both conserved end residues are part of each CDR3. The order of the fields is D gene, J gene, clone size, V gene, CDR3 protein, CDR3 DNA. D genes are given only for firm matches. Clone size is not always given. Where it is, it says once, few, many or a class for expanded clones.

D: .; J: TRBJ1-2; size: .; V: TRBV4-3; CDR3: CASSQGSGWNYGYTF; DNA: TGCGCCAGCAGCCAAGGTTCAGGGTGGAACTATGGCTACACCTTC
D: .; J: TRBJ2-3; size: .; V: TRBV14; CDR3: CASSQGYLTDTQYF; DNA: TGTGCCAGCAGCCAAGGTTACTTAACAGATACGCAGTATTTT
D: .; J: TRBJ1-1; size: few; V: TRBV27; CDR3: CASSLGVWGTEAFF; DNA: TGTGCCAGCAGCTTGGGGGTATGGGGCACTGAAGCTTTCTTT
D: .; J: TRBJ2-5; size: .; V: TRBV7-9; CDR3: CASSPTATSSETQYF; DNA: TGTGCCAGCAGCCCGACCGCCACTAGTTCGGAGACCCAGTACTTC
D: TRBD1; J: TRBJ2-3; size: .; V: TRBV4-3; CDR3: CASSQDQQGSYTQYF; DNA: TGCGCCAGCAGCCAAGATCAACAGGGGAGCTATACGCAGTATTTT
D: TRBD1; J: TRBJ2-7; size: .; V: TRBV19; CDR3: CASSLTGGTSYEQYF; DNA: TGTGCCAGTAGTCTTACAGGGGGCACCTCCTACGAGCAGTACTTC
D: .; J: TRBJ1-2; size: .; V: TRBV27; CDR3: CASSLAGNYGYTF; DNA: TGTGCCAGCAGTTTGGCGGGGAACTATGGCTACACCTTC
D: .; J: TRBJ1-4; size: .; V: TRBV21-1; CDR3: CASSKARDEKLFF; DNA: TGTGCCAGCAGCAAAGCCCGGGATGAAAAACTGTTTTTT
D: TRBD2; J: TRBJ2-1; size: .; V: TRBV9; CDR3: CASNLAGGPSEQFF; DNA: TGTGCCAGCAACCTAGCGGGAGGGCCCAGTGAGCAGTTCTTC
D: .; J: TRBJ1-1; size: .; V: TRBV19; CDR3: CAVLGAGGGTEAFF; DNA: TGTGCCGTTCTTGGCGCCGGAGGGGGCACTGAAGCTTTCTTT
D: TRBD1; J: TRBJ1-4; size: .; V: TRBV5-6; CDR3: CASSPARDRVGEKLFF; DNA: TGTGCCAGCAGCCCCGCCCGGGACAGGGTAGGGGAAAAACTGTTTTTT
D: .; J: TRBJ1-1; size: .; V: TRBV27; CDR3: CASKKGITEAFF; DNA: TGTGCCAGCAAGAAAGGGATCACTGAAGCTTTCTTT
D: .; J: TRBJ2-1; size: .; V: TRBV2; CDR3: CASSEGRIAALDNEQFF; DNA: TGTGCCAGCAGTGAAGGGAGAATAGCGGCCTTAGACAATGAGCAGTTCTTC
D: .; J: TRBJ2-2; size: .; V: TRBV6-4; CDR3: CASSVGGPTGELFF; DNA: TGTGCCAGCAGTGTCGGCGGGCCCACTGGGGAGCTGTTTTTT
D: TRBD2; J: TRBJ2-5; size: .; V: TRBV19; CDR3: CASSIEAGAPVETQYF; DNA: TGTGCCAGTAGTATAGAAGCGGGAGCCCCGGTAGAGACCCAGTACTTC
D: .; J: TRBJ2-2; size: .; V: TRBV2; CDR3: CASGLRGTGELFF; DNA: TGTGCCAGCGGACTACGGGGGACCGGGGAGCTGTTTTTT
D: .; J: TRBJ2-7; size: .; V: TRBV4-1; CDR3: CASSLGPVYEQYF; DNA: TGCGCCAGCAGCCTGGGACCCGTCTACGAGCAGTACTTC
D: .; J: TRBJ2-1; size: .; V: TRBV5-6; CDR3: CASSIRDVYNEQFF; DNA: TGTGCCAGCAGCATCCGGGACGTTTACAATGAGCAGTTCTTC
D: .; J: TRBJ1-2; size: once; V: TRBV11-2; CDR3: CASSLSQQGSGGYTF; DNA: TGTGCCAGCAGCCTCTCCCAACAGGGATCGGGCGGCTACACCTTC
D: TRBD1; J: TRBJ2-7; size: .; V: TRBV15; CDR3: CATSGGRTGGWEQYF; DNA: TGTGCCACCAGCGGGGGGCGGACAGGGGGGTGGGAGCAGTACTTC
D: TRBD1; J: TRBJ2-7; size: .; V: TRBV10-1; CDR3: CAGGEAGTGANYEQYF; DNA: TGCGCCGGAGGGGAAGCCGGGACAGGGGCCAACTACGAGCAGTACTTC
D: .; J: TRBJ2-1; size: .; V: TRBV4-3; CDR3: CASSQDHSSYNEQFF; DNA: TGCGCCAGCAGCCAAGACCATAGCTCCTACAATGAGCAGTTCTTC
D: .; J: TRBJ2-7; size: .; V: TRBV13; CDR3: CASSPPEGSSYEQYF; DNA: TGTGCCAGCAGCCCCCCTGAGGGGTCCTCCTACGAGCAGTACTTC
D: .; J: TRBJ2-1; size: .; V: TRBV5-1; CDR3: CASSLLLTGRHEQFF; DNA: TGCGCCAGCAGCTTGCTTCTGACAGGGAGGCATGAGCAGTTCTTC
D: .; J: TRBJ1-2; size: .; V: TRBV29-1; CDR3: CSVEDGRGASYGYTF; DNA: TGCAGCGTTGAAGATGGCCGGGGGGCGAGTTATGGCTACACCTTC
D: TRBD2; J: TRBJ2-6; size: .; V: TRBV27; CDR3: CASGLAGVVSGANVLTF; DNA: TGTGCCAGCGGTCTAGCGGGGGTGGTAAGTGGGGCCAACGTCCTGACTTTC
D: TRBD1; J: TRBJ1-4; size: .; V: TRBV9; CDR3: CASSEDRDEKLFF; DNA: TGTGCCAGCAGCGAGGACAGGGATGAAAAACTGTTTTTT
D: .; J: TRBJ2-3; size: .; V: TRBV5-1; CDR3: CASRGADTQYF; DNA: TGTGCCAGCAGAGGTGCAGATACGCAGTATTTT
D: .; J: TRBJ1-2; size: .; V: TRBV27; CDR3: CASSFTIMGGYTF; DNA: TGTGCCAGCAGTTTCACCATAATGGGTGGCTACACCTTC
D: TRBD1; J: TRBJ2-7; size: few; V: TRBV18; CDR3: CASLDRDRAYEQYF; DNA: TGTGCCAGCTTAGACCGGGACAGGGCCTACGAGCAGTACTTC
D: .; J: TRBJ2-7; size: .; V: TRBV21-1; CDR3: CASSRGGGTPYEQYF; DNA: TGTGCCAGCAGCAGAGGAGGCGGGACTCCCTACGAGCAGTACTTC
D: .; J: TRBJ2-2; size: .; V: TRBV7-6; CDR3: CASSQPSNTGELFF; DNA: TGTGCCAGCAGCCAGCCTTCGAACACCGGGGAGCTGTTTTTT
D: .; J: TRBJ2-5; size: .; V: TRBV7-2; CDR3: CASSPLPLARAQETQYF; DNA: TGTGCCAGCAGCCCCCTCCCCCTAGCCCGAGCCCAAGAGACCCAGTACTTC
D: .; J: TRBJ1-4; size: .; V: TRBV5-1; CDR3: CASSFAGDNEKLFF; DNA: TGCGCCAGCAGCTTCGCAGGGGACAATGAAAAACTGTTTTTT
D: .; J: TRBJ2-1; size: .; V: TRBV7-6; CDR3: CASSLRLALDEQFF; DNA: TGTGCCAGCAGCTTAAGGCTAGCACTCGATGAGCAGTTCTTC
D: .; J: TRBJ1-4; size: .; V: TRBV27; CDR3: CAAGGGAGEKLFF; DNA: TGTGCCGCTGGGGGCGGAGCTGGTGAAAAACTGTTTTTT
D: .; J: TRBJ2-5; size: .; V: TRBV7-9; CDR3: CASSLPLHPKETQYF; DNA: TGTGCCAGCAGCCTCCCTCTCCATCCCAAAGAGACCCAGTACTTC
D: TRBD1; J: TRBJ2-5; size: .; V: TRBV10-3; CDR3: CAISDTGGRETQYF; DNA: TGTGCCATCAGCGATACAGGGGGCAGGGAGACCCAGTACTTC
D: .; J: TRBJ2-5; size: .; V: TRBV5-6; CDR3: CASSPTGETQYF; DNA: TGTGCCAGCAGCCCGACGGGGGAGACCCAGTACTTC
D: .; J: TRBJ1-2; size: .; V: TRBV28; CDR3: CASSEGSYYGYTF; DNA: TGTGCCAGCAGTGAAGGGTCCTACTATGGCTACACCTTC
D: .; J: TRBJ1-2; size: .; V: TRBV6-5; CDR3: CASSTGLTGYGYTF; DNA: TGTGCCAGCAGCACAGGGCTAACTGGGTATGGCTACACCTTC
D: .; J: TRBJ2-7; size: .; V: TRBV27; CDR3: CASGGAIIVEQYF; DNA: TGTGCCAGCGGGGGGGCCATTATTGTCGAGCAGTACTTC
D: .; J: TRBJ2-5; size: .; V: TRBV9; CDR3: CASSVEWGAQETQYF; DNA: TGTGCCAGCAGCGTAGAGTGGGGGGCACAAGAGACCCAGTACTTC
D: .; J: TRBJ2-7; size: .; V: TRBV30; CDR3: CAWGVAYEQYF; DNA: TGTGCCTGGGGGGTTGCCTACGAGCAGTACTTC
D: .; J: TRBJ1-1; size: .; V: TRBV6-5; CDR3: CASTVARSVNTEAFF; DNA: TGTGCCAGCACGGTAGCCCGATCAGTGAACACTGAAGCTTTCTTT
D: .; J: TRBJ2-4; size: .; V: TRBV27; CDR3: CASSLIWGGAKNIQYF; DNA: TGTGCCAGCAGTTTAATCTGGGGCGGAGCCAAAAACATTCAGTACTTC
D: .; J: TRBJ2-7; size: .; V: TRBV11-3; CDR3: CASSPPAGQTSYEQYF; DNA: TGTGCCAGCAGCCCCCCGGCTGGGCAGACCTCGTACGAGCAGTACTTC
D: .; J: TRBJ2-7; size: .; V: TRBV5-1; CDR3: CASSLYNSYEQYF; DNA: TGCGCCAGCAGCTTGTACAACTCCTACGAGCAGTACTTC
D: TRBD2; J: TRBJ2-7; size: .; V: TRBV18; CDR3: CASSPASGSSYEQYF; DNA: TGTGCCAGCTCACCCGCTAGCGGGAGCTCCTACGAGCAGTACTTC
D: .; J: TRBJ1-1; size: .; V: TRBV5-6; CDR3: CASSPFEGVTEAFF; DNA: TGTGCCAGCAGCCCATTCGAGGGGGTCACTGAAGCTTTCTTT
D: .; J: TRBJ2-2; size: .; V: TRBV7-2; CDR3: CASSLVGANTGELFF; DNA: TGTGCCAGCAGCTTAGTGGGAGCAAACACCGGGGAGCTGTTTTTT
D: .; J: TRBJ1-1; size: .; V: TRBV7-8; CDR3: CASSLASGVGNTEAFF; DNA: TGTGCCAGCAGCTTAGCGTCGGGGGTTGGGAACACTGAAGCTTTCTTT
D: .; J: TRBJ2-7; size: .; V: TRBV4-3; CDR3: CASSQDNRFSEQYF; DNA: TGCGCCAGCAGCCAAGATAATAGATTCAGCGAGCAGTACTTC
D: TRBD1; J: TRBJ1-2; size: .; V: TRBV4-1; CDR3: CASSQSTGYGYTF; DNA: TGCGCCAGCAGCCAATCGACAGGGTATGGCTACACCTTC
D: .; J: TRBJ2-1; size: .; V: TRBV6-1; CDR3: CAVSGTDRVYNEQFF; DNA: TGTGCCGTCAGCGGGACGGACAGGGTTTACAATGAGCAGTTCTTC
D: TRBD2; J: TRBJ2-1; size: .; V: TRBV27; CDR3: CASSPLVGLAGGPEQFF; DNA: TGTGCCAGCAGTCCGCTTGTGGGACTAGCGGGAGGGCCTGAGCAGTTCTTC
D: .; J: TRBJ1-1; size: .; V: TRBV19; CDR3: CASIQAAGGDTEAFF; DNA: TGTGCCAGTATTCAGGCGGCGGGAGGGGACACTGAAGCTTTCTTT